Shown below are 25 T cell receptor beta chains from a single sample sequenced in a study of T cells in women clearing cervical HPV infection. Data came from immunoSEQ multiplex PCR; TCRdb stores just in-frame clones and leaves some out. Its table records 30,000 to 45,000 clones. Sequenced material: blood buffy coat. The receptors were sampled from a woman aged 18 to 75 with a cervical HPV16 infection that either progressed to CIN3+ or cleared (not recorded which).

As regards this clone: Coverage ceases 3 residues before the CDR3 finishes, and the germline J gene fills in the end. This chain uses TRBV9 with TRBJ2-5; tentatively, D is TRBD2 (6 bases). The CDR3 length is 13 residues. Germline values: CDR1 SGDLS, CDR2 YYNGEE. The germline V and J ends were trimmed by 6 bases and 5 bases, with 14 bases remaining between them. CDR3 bases read: TGTGCCAGCACCCCGGGGGTTGGGGAGACC. Encoded protein: CASTPGVGET. The full CDR3 is CASTPGVGETQYF.

As concerns this clone: Coverage ceases 3 residues before the CDR3 finishes, and the germline J gene fills in the end. The gene calls are TRBV5-1 and TRBJ2-1, with 7 nucleotides matching TRBD2. The CDR3 runs 15 residues. Unmatched junction bases numbered 5, after V lost 1 base and J lost 4 bases. Germline V gene data show CDR1 as SGHRS and CDR2 as YFSETQ. Partial CDR3 DNA: TGCGCCAGCAGCTTGTTATCCGGGGGGTACAATGAG. Its protein is CASSLLSGGYNE. The entire CDR3 sequence reads CASSLLSGGYNEQFF.

A word on this clone: The read stops 3 residues short of the end of the CDR3; the missing end is completed from the germline J gene. The chain links TRBV7-9 to TRBJ1-5; TRBD1 matches at 10 bases. Germline V lookup: CDR1 SEHNR, CDR2 FQNEAQ (reference sequence). This CDR3 has 14 residues. With V trimmed by 3 bases and J by 4 bases, 0 bases remained unmatched. The covered CDR3 bases are TGTGCCAGCAGCTTGGGACAGGGGAATCAGCCC. This sequence encodes CASSLGQGNQP. The complete CDR3 reads CASSLGQGNQPQHF.

Points on this clone: The read halts 3 residues ahead of the CDR3 end, with the missing end drawn from the germline J gene. The chain is built from TRBV20-1 and TRBJ1-4; TRBD1 aligns across 10 bases. The CDR3 covers 16 residues. Germline V gene sequence: CDR1 DFQATT, CDR2 SNEGSKA (reference sequence). This CDR3 reads CSARPSSGQGHSPLFF. Incomplete CDR3 DNA: TGCAGTGCTAGACCCTCTTCGGGACAGGGGCATTCACCA.

With regard to this clone: Sequencing ends 3 residues short of the CDR3 end; the germline J gene provides the rest. The chain employs TRBV2 and TRBJ2-3; D possibly corresponds to TRBD2 (5 bases). The germline CDR1 and CDR2 sequences are SNHLY and FYNNEI. This CDR3 is 13 amino acids long. The CDR3 DNA, read in part, is TGTGCCAGCAGTGAGGATCTCGGGGAGACG. This gives the protein CASSEDLGET. The full-length CDR3 reads as CASSEDLGETQYF.

Worth noting for this clone: The read terminates 3 residues ahead of where the CDR3 ends, so the germline J gene completes it. This sequence joins TRBV5-1 and TRBJ2-5; 11 bases fit TRBD1. Germline trimming cut 4 bases from V and 5 bases from J; bases unmatched to any gene: 7. Germline values: CDR1 SGHRS, CDR2 YFSETQ. CDR3 length equals 15 residues. The part of the CDR3 DNA that was read is TGCGCCAGCAGCCCCGGGACAGGGGGATGGGAGACC. Translated, it gives CASSPGTGGWET. The entire CDR3 reads CASSPGTGGWETQYF. Drawing the rest from reference TRBV5-1 and TRBJ2-5, the complete variable domain is KAGVTQTPRYLIKTRGQQVTLSCSPISGHRSVSWYQQTPGQGLQFLFEYFSETQRNKGNFPGRFSGRQFSNSRSEMNVSTLELGDSALYLCASSPGTGGWETQYFGPGTRLLVL.

In the case of this clone: The CDR3 end lies 3 residues beyond the end of the read and is filled in from the germline J gene. The V gene is TRBV5-1, the J gene TRBJ1-1; tentative D call: TRBD1 (6 bases). This CDR3 spans 15 amino acids. CDR1 and CDR2 from the germline V gene are SGHRS and YFSETQ. The V end was cut by 2 bases, the J end by 1 base, with 12 bases between. CDR3 protein: CASSFRGAPNTEAFF. Incomplete CDR3 DNA: TGCGCCAGCAGCTTTCGGGGGGCTCCGAACACTGAA.

The sequenced part of the CDR3 DNA is TGTGCCAGCATCATAACAGGTTCCTACGAG. This encodes CASIITGSYE. The full-length CDR3 reads as CASIITGSYEQYF. This chain links TRBV5-5 with TRBJ2-7, with D possibly matching TRBD1 (5 bases). Coverage ceases 3 residues before the CDR3 finishes, and the germline J gene fills in the end. Germline V gene data show CDR1 as SGHKS and CDR2 as YYEKEE (reference sequence). This CDR3 spans 13 amino acids. The V gene lost 6 bases and the J gene lost 1 base, with 11 bases spanning the gap.

Notes on this clone: The sequence runs out 3 residues before the end of the CDR3; the remainder is reconstructed from the germline J gene. This chain joins TRBV11-2 and TRBJ1-1; weak D call: TRBD1 (6 bases). This CDR3 contains 15 residues. CDR1 and CDR2 (germline): SGHAT, FQNNGV. V gave up 4 bases and J gave up 2 bases, with 14 bases separating them. CDR3 DNA, as far as it was read: TGTGCCAGCAGCTCCTCCACAGGGTTTAACACTGAA. This sequence encodes CASSSSTGFNTE. The entire CDR3 protein reads CASSSSTGFNTEAFF.

Comment on this clone: The read terminates 3 residues ahead of where the CDR3 ends, so the germline J gene completes it. The rearrangement joins TRBV10-1 to TRBJ2-3; 11 bases match TRBD2. Trimming cost V 4 bases and J 5 bases; bases outside gene matches: 5. CDR3 length: 15 amino acids. CDR1 is WNHNN, CDR2 SYGVQD, per germline (reference sequence). CDR3 bases read: TGCGCCAGCAGTGGTACTAGCGGGGGAAGAGATACG. Its protein is CASSGTSGGRDT. The CDR3 reads in full as CASSGTSGGRDTQYF.

Concerning this clone: The read ends 3 residues early relative to the CDR3; the germline J gene fills the gap. The genes are TRBV30 and TRBJ2-7, with a weak D call TRBD2 (6 bases). The CDR3 consists of 12 residues. Germline V gene data show CDR1 as GTSNPN and CDR2 as SVGIG (reference sequence). The ends were cut back, 1 base at V and 2 bases at J, with 6 bases in the middle. Here the CDR3 reads CAWSAGAYEQYF. CDR3 DNA (partial): TGTGCCTGGAGTGCGGGGGCCTACGAG.

A note on this clone: The CDR3 is cut off 3 residues early in the read; its end comes from the germline J gene. This chain joins TRBV11-2 and TRBJ2-7; 7 bases agree with TRBD1. The V gene end was trimmed by 5 bases and the J gene end by 3 bases; junction bases not matched to a gene: 4. The CDR3 has 13 residues. CDR1 and CDR2 (germline): SGHAT, FQNNGV. The CDR3 is CASSPDRDYEQYF. The part of the CDR3 DNA that was read is TGTGCCAGCAGCCCCGACAGGGACTACGAG.

As regards this clone: The CDR3 end lies 3 residues beyond the end of the read and is filled in from the germline J gene. The chain carries TRBV5-6 and TRBJ2-1; 8 bases align to TRBD2. The V and J ends lost 0 bases and 6 bases, in that order; junction bases with no gene match: 5. There are 15 residues in the CDR3. Germline CDR1 is SGHDT and CDR2 is YYEEEE. The part of the CDR3 DNA that was read is TGTGCCAGCAGCTTGGATGGCGGGGGGCCCAATGAG. This sequence encodes CASSLDGGGPNE. The full CDR3 is CASSLDGGGPNEQFF.

In regard to this clone: The read terminates 3 residues before the CDR3 end, so the remaining end is supplied by the germline J gene. The rearrangement joins TRBV5-1 to TRBJ2-2, with D maybe TRBD1 (5 bases). The CDR3 has 14 residues. Germline CDR1 reads SGHRS; CDR2 reads YFSETQ. CDR3 DNA (partial): TGCGCCAGCAGCTCAAGGGGTTATGGTGAAAAG. This encodes CASSSRGYGEK. The entire CDR3 protein is CASSSRGYGEKLFF.

The CDR3 sequence is CASSLEAGDYEQYF. The part of the CDR3 DNA that was read is TGTGCCAGCAGCTTAGAAGCGGGGGACTACGAG. This chain connects TRBV7-2 to TRBJ2-7, with 8 bases lining up with TRBD2. Sequencing ends 3 residues short of the CDR3 end; the germline J gene provides the rest. Germline lookup yields CDR1 SGHTA and CDR2 FQGNSA. The CDR3 spans 14 residues. With 1 base clipped from V and 3 bases from J, the junction kept 2 bases outside the gene matches.

This clone is deemed medium-sized by its frequency. Coverage ceases 3 residues before the CDR3 finishes, and the germline J gene fills in the end. The chain joins TRBV19 to TRBJ1-5; 11 nucleotides agree with TRBD1. Germline CDR1 LNHDA, CDR2 SQIVND (reference sequence). V lost 3 bases, J lost 5 bases, and 3 bases stayed unmatched. This CDR3 comprises 15 residues. CDR3 bases read: TGTGCCAGTAGTATCGGACAGGGGGCACATCAGCCC. Translation: CASSIGQGAHQP. The full CDR3 reads CASSIGQGAHQPQHF.

Here the CDR3 reads CAWSPSTGYGQPQYF. The DNA read from the CDR3 is TGTGCCTGGAGTCCCTCGACAGGGTATGGGCAGCCG. The V call is TRBV30, the J call TRBJ2-3, with TRBD1 matching 7 bases. The read terminates 3 residues ahead of where the CDR3 ends, so the germline J gene completes it. CDR3 length equals 15 residues. Germline V lookup: CDR1 GTSNPN, CDR2 SVGIG (reference sequence).

About this clone: The read gets to within 3 residues of the CDR3 end, and the germline J gene fills in the rest. V gene TRBV20-1 combines with J gene TRBJ1-6, with TRBD1 identical over 7 bases. The V segment lost 3 bases and the J segment 0 bases; nucleotides outside the gene matches: 5. The CDR3 totals 16 residues. Germline-derived CDR1 and CDR2 are DFQATT and SNEGSKA (reference sequence). The sequenced part of the CDR3 DNA is TGCAGTGCTAGTAGCCGGACAGGCTCCTATAATTCACCC. This encodes CSASSRTGSYNSP. The full CDR3 is CSASSRTGSYNSPLHF.

For this clone: The sequenced fragment ends 3 residues before the CDR3 boundary, so the rest is inferred from the germline J gene. This sequence joins TRBV6-2 or TRBV6-3 and TRBJ1-5, with TRBD1 as a possible D gene (6 bases). The CDR3 is 16 residues long. CDR1 is MNHEY and CDR2 is SVGEGT in the germline V gene. Trimming removed 0 bases from V and 2 bases from J, with 11 bases in between. The CDR3 sequence: CASSYSNPGGNQPQHF. The part of the CDR3 DNA that was read is TGTGCCAGCAGTTACTCTAATCCAGGGGGCAATCAGCCC.

On this clone: The read finishes 3 residues shy of the CDR3 end, and the germline J gene is used to complete it. The rearrangement joins TRBV15 to TRBJ1-5; a weak D match, TRBD1 (6 bases). CDR1 is LNHNV and CDR2 is YYDKDF in the germline V gene (reference sequence). The length of the CDR3 is 15 residues. Trimming stripped 0 bases from V and 7 bases from J, with 13 bases between. This chain's CDR3 is CATSRDLVQGQPQHF. The CDR3 bases that were read are TGTGCCACCAGCAGAGATTTGGTACAGGGACAGCCC.

Remarks on this clone: The read halts 3 residues ahead of the CDR3 end, with the missing end drawn from the germline J gene. This sequence joins TRBV7-9 and TRBJ1-2; 8 bases fit TRBD1. The CDR3 contains 13 residues. Germline CDR1 and CDR2: SEHNR and FQNEAQ (reference sequence). V lost 5 bases, J lost 7 bases, and 6 bases stayed unmatched. The CDR3 loop reads CASSKTGEPGYTF. The sequenced CDR3 bases are TGTGCCAGCAGCAAGACAGGGGAACCTGGC.

CDR3: CSAREFQGLNYGYTF. The sequenced part of the CDR3 DNA is TGCAGTGCTAGGGAGTTTCAGGGGCTAAACTATGGC. The chain couples TRBV20-1 to TRBJ1-2, with D perhaps matching TRBD1 (6 bases). The CDR3 is cut off 3 residues early in the read; its end comes from the germline J gene. The germline V gene has CDR1 DFQATT and CDR2 SNEGSKA (reference sequence). Trimming shortened V by 3 bases and J by 2 bases, and 16 bases separated the two germline ends. This CDR3 comprises 15 residues.

CDR3 DNA (partial): TGCAGCGTAGCCGGGACAGTCAGTATCAACGAG. Protein sequence: CSVAGTVSINE. The entire CDR3 sequence reads CSVAGTVSINEQYF. The chain recombines TRBV29-1 with TRBJ2-7; 7 bases agree with TRBD1. The read is 3 residues too short to cover the CDR3 end, so that end is filled in from the germline J gene. V shed 6 bases and J 5 bases; nucleotides not matched to a gene: 13. Germline CDR1 SQVTM, CDR2 ANQGSEA. This CDR3 spans 14 amino acids.

For this clone: Coverage ceases 3 residues before the CDR3 finishes, and the germline J gene fills in the end. V usage is TRBV7-9 and J usage is TRBJ1-5, with TRBD1 identical over 7 bases. V lost 5 bases to trimming and J lost 1 base; unmatched junction nucleotides: 5. Germline V lookup: CDR1 SEHNR, CDR2 FQNEAQ (reference sequence). CDR3 length: 15 residues. The CDR3 bases that were read are TGTGCCAGCAGCCCCCAGGGGGACAGCAATCAGCCC. This translates into CASSPQGDSNQP. The whole CDR3 sequence is CASSPQGDSNQPQHF.

Partial CDR3 DNA: TGTGCCAGCAGCTTAGCGGAGGGACTAGCGAGTAATGAC. Translated, it gives CASSLAEGLASND. From start to end, the CDR3 is CASSLAEGLASNDYTF. The chain has TRBV7-2 and TRBJ1-2; TRBD1 is a possible D gene (5 bases). The read gets to within 3 residues of the CDR3 end, and the germline J gene fills in the rest. CDR3 length: 16 residues. Germline V CDR1 and CDR2: SGHTA, FQGNSA.